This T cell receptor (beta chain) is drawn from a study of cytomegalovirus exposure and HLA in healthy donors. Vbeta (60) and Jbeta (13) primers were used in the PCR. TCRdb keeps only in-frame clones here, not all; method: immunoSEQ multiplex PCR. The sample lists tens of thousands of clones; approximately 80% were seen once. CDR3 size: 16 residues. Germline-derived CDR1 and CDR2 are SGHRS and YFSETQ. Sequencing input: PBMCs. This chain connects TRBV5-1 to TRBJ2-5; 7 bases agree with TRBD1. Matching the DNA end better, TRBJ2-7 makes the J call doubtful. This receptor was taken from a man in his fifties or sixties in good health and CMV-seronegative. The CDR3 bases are TGCGCCAGCAGCTTGGACGGGTATAGGGGGCGCCACGAGCAGTACTTC. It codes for CASSLDGYRGRHEQYF.